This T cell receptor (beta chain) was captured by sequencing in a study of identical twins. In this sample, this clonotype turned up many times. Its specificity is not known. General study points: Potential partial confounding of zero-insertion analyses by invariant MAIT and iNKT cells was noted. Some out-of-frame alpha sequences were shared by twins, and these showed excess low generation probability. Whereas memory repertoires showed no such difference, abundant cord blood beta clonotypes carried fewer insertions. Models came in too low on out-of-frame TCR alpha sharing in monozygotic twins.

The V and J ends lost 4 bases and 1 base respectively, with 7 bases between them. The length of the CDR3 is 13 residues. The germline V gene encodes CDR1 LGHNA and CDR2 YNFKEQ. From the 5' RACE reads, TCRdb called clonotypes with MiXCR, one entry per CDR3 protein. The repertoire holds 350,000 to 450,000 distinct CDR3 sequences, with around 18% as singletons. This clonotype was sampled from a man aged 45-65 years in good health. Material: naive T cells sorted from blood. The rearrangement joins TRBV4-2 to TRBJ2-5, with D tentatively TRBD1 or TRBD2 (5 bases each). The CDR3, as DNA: TGTGCCAGCAGCCGGGACCTCCAAGAGACCCAGTACTTC. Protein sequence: CASSRDLQETQYF.